The T cell receptor (beta chain) described here comes from a study of beta chain features in type 1 diabetes. Study results and limitations: The study found moderately but significantly shorter TCRB CDR3s in all four CD4+ subsets of Type 1 diabetes patients.

cDNA synthesis used the whole RNA isolate, giving expressed TCRB sequences. Measured with immunoSEQ multiplex PCR; TCRdb has only the in-frame clones, and not every one. This sample yields almost 250,000 clones, of which around 14% are seen a single time; 0.026% belongs to the top ten. The sample holds a few counts of this clone. The antigen is undetermined. Germline V CDR1 and CDR2: SQVTM, ANQGSEA. CDR3 length: 12 amino acids. V lost 7 bases, J lost 4 bases, and 13 bases lay in between. The genes are TRBV29-1 and TRBJ1-1, with D unclear. The clonotype originates from a woman aged 35 to 49 in good health. The sequenced material came from naive CD4+ T cells from blood. The CDR3 nucleotides are TGCAGCGGCCGGACCGCGGGCACTGAAGCTTTCTTT. It yields the protein CSGRTAGTEAFF.